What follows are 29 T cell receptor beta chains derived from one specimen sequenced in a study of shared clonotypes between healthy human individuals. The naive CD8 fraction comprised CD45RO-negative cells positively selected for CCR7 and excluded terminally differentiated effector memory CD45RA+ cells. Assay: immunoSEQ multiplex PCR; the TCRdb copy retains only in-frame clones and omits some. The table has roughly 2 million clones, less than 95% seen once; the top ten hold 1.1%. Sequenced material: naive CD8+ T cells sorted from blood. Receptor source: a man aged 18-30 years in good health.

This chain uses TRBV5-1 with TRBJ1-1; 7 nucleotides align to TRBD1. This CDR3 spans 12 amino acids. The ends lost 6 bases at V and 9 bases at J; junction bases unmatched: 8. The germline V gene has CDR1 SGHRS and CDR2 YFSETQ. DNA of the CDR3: TGCGCCAGCATACTTATAAGGGGGCAAGCTTTCTTT. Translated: CASILIRGQAFF.

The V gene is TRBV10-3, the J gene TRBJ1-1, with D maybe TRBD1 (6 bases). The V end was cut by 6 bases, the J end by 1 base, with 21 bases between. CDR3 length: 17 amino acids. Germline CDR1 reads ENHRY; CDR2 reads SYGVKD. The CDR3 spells CAIRGGKAPTGNTEAFF. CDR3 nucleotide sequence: TGTGCCATCAGGGGGGGAAAGGCACCGACAGGGAACACTGAAGCTTTCTTT.

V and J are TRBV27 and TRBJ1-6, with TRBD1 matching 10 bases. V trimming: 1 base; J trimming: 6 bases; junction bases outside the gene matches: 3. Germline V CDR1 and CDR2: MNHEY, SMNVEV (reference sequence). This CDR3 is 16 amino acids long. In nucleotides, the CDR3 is TGTGCCAGCAGTTTATTGGGACAGGGGAGTAATTCACCCCTCCACTTT. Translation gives CASSLLGQGSNSPLHF.

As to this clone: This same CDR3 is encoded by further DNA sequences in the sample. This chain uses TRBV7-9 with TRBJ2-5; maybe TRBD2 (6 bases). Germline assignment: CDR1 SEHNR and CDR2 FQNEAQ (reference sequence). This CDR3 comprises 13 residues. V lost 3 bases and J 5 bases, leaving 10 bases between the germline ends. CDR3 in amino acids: CASSLGLEETQYF. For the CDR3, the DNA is TGTGCCAGCAGCTTGGGACTTGAGGAGACCCAGTACTTC.

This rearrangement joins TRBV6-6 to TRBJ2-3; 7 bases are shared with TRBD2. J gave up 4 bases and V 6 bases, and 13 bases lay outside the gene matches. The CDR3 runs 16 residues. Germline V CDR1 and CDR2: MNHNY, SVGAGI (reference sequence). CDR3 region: CASSPLLAARADTQYF. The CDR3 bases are TGTGCCAGCAGCCCACTTCTAGCGGCTCGGGCAGATACGCAGTATTTT.

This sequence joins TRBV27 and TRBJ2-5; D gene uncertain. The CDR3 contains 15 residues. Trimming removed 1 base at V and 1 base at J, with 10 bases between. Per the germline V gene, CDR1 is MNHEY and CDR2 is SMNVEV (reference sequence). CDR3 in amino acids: CASSLWNGAQETQYF. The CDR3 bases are TGTGCCAGCAGTTTATGGAACGGAGCCCAAGAGACCCAGTACTTC.

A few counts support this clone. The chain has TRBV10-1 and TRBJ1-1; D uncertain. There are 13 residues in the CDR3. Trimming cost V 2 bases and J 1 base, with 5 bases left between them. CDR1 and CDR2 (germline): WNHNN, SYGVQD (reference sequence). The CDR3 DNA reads TGCGCCAGCAGTGAGAGGTGGAACACTGAAGCTTTCTTT. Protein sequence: CASSERWNTEAFF.

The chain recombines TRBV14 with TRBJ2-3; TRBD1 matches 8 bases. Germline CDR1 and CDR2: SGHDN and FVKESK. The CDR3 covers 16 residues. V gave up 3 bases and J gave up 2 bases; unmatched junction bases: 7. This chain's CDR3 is CASSQNRGYPTDTQYF. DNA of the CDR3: TGTGCCAGCAGCCAGAACAGGGGGTACCCCACAGATACGCAGTATTTT.

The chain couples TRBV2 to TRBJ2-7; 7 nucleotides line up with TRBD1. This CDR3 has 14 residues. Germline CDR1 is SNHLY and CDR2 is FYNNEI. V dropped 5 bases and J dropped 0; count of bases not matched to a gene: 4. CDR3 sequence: CASSPRGFSYEQYF. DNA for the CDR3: TGTGCCAGCAGTCCCAGGGGGTTCTCCTACGAGCAGTACTTC. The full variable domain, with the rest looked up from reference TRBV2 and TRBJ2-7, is EPEVTQTPSHQVTQMGQEVILRCVPISNHLYFYWYRQILGQKVEFLVSFYNNEISEKSEIFDDQFSVERPDGSNFTLKIRSTKLEDSAMYFCASSPRGFSYEQYFGPGTRLTVT.

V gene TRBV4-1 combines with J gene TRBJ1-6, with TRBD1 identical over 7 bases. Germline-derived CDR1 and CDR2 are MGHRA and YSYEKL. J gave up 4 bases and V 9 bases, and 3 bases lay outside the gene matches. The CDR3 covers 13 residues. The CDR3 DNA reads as TGCGCCAGTACAGGGGCTTATAATTCACCCCTCCACTTT. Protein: CASTGAYNSPLHF.

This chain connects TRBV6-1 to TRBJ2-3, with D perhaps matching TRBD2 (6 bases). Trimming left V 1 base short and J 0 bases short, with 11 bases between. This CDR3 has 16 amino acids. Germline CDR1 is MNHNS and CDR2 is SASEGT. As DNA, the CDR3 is TGTGCCAGCAGTGAAGTGGGCGGGACTAGCACAGATACGCAGTATTTT. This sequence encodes CASSEVGGTSTDTQYF.

CDR3 DNA sequence: TGTGCCAGCAGTTCAACGGGGGCGGGGTACGAGCAGTACTTC. This sequence encodes CASSSTGAGYEQYF. This rearrangement joins TRBV7-9 to TRBJ2-7, with D perhaps matching TRBD1 or TRBD2 (6 bases each). Between the trimmed V and J ends, which lost 6 bases and 4 bases, there was a span of 16 bases. This CDR3 is 14 amino acids long. Germline values: CDR1 SEHNR, CDR2 FQNEAQ (reference sequence).

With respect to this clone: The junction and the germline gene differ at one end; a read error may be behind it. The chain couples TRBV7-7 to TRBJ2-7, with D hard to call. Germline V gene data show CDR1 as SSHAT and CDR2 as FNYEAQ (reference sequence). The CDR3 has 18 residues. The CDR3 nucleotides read TGTGCTAGCAGCTTTGAAGGGCCCCCGGGTTCCATATCCTACGAGCAGTACTTC. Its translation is CASSFEGPPGSISYEQYF.

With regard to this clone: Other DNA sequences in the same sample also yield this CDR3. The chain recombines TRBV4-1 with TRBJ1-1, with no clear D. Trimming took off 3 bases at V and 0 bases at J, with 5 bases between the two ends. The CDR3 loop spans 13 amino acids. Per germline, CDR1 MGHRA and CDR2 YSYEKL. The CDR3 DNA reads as TGCGCCAGCAGCCACGGGATGAACACTGAAGCTTTCTTT. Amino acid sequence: CASSHGMNTEAFF.

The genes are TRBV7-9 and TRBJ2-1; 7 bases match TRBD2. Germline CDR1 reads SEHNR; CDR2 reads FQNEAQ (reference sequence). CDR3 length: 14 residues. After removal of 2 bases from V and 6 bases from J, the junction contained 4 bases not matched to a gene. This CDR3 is CASSLLSSGNEQFF. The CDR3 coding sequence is TGTGCCAGCAGCTTACTGTCTAGCGGCAATGAGCAGTTCTTC.

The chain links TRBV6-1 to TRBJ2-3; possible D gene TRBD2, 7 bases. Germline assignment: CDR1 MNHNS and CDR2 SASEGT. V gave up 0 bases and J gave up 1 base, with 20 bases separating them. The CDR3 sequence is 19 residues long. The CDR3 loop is CASSEAPAGAFAGTDTQYF. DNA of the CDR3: TGTGCCAGCAGTGAAGCACCGGCGGGGGCCTTCGCGGGCACAGATACGCAGTATTTT.

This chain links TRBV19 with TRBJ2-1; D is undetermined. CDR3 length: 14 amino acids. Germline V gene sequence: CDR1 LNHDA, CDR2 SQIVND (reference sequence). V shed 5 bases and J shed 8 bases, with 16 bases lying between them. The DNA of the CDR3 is TGTGCCAGTAGTCCCTTGGGTCCGTGGGATGAGCAGTTCTTC. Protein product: CASSPLGPWDEQFF.

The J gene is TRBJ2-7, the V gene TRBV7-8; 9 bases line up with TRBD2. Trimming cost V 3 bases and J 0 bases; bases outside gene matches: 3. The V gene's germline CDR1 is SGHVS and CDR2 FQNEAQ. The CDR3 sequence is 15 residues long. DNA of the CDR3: TGTGCCAGCAGCTTGGGGACTAGCCTCTCCTACGAGCAGTACTTC. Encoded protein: CASSLGTSLSYEQYF.

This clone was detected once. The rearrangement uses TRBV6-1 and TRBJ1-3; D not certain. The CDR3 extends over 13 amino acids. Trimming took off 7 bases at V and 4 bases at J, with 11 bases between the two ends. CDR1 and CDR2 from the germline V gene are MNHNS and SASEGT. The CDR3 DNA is TGTGCCAGCATCTGGGTTTCAGGAAACACCATATATTTT. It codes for CASIWVSGNTIYF.

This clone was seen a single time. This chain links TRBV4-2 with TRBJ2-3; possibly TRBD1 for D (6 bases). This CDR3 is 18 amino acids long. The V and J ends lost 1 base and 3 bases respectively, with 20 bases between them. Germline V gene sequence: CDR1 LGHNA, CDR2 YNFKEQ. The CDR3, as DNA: TGTGCCAGCAGCCAAGGACAGGTTTTGCTGCCGCTTACAGATACGCAGTATTTT. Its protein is CASSQGQVLLPLTDTQYF.

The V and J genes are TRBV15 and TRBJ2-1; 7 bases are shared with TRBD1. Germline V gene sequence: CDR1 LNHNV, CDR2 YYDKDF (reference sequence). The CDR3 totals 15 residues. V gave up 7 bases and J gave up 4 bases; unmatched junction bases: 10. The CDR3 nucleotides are TGTGCCACCAAAACAGGGGCCGCCTCTTACAATGAGCAGTTCTTC. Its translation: CATKTGAASYNEQFF.

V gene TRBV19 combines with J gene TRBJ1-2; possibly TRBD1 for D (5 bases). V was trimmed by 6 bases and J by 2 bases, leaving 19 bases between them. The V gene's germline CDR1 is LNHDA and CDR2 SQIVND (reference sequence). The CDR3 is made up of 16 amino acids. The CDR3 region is CASSASGVGDNYGYTF. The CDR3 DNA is TGTGCCAGTAGCGCATCGGGTGTAGGGGACAACTATGGCTACACCTTC.

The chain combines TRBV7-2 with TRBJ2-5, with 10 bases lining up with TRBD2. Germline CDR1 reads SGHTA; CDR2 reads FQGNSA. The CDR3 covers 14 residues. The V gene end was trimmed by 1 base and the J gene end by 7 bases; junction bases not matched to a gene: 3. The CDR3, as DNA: TGTGCCAGCAGCTTAGGACTAGCGGGTGGGACCCAGTACTTC. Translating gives CASSLGLAGGTQYF.

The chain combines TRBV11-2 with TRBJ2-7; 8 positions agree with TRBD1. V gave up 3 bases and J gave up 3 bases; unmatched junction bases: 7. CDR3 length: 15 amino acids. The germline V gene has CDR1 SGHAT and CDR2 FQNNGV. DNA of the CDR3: TGTGCCAGCAGCTTCCCGGGACAGGAACACTACGAGCAGTACTTC. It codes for CASSFPGQEHYEQYF.

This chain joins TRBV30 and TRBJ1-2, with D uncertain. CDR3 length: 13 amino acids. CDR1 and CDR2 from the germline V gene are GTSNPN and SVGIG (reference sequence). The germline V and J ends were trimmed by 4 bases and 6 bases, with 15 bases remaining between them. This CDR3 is CAWTIGNLDGYTF. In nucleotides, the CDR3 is TGTGCCTGGACCATCGGGAATTTGGATGGCTACACCTTC.

In DNA, the CDR3 is TGTGCCAGCAGCCCCGCCGGTTTCGGCAATGAGCAGTTCTTC. It specifies CASSPAGFGNEQFF. V usage is TRBV7-9 and J usage is TRBJ2-1; the D is unclear. Germline CDR1 reads SEHNR; CDR2 reads FQNEAQ (reference sequence). The V end lost 5 bases, the J end lost 6 bases, and 14 bases lay between the germline ends. This CDR3 has 14 amino acids.

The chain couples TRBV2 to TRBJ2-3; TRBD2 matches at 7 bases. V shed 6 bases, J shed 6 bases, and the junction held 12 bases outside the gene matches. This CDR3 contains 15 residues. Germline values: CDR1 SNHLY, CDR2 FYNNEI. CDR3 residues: CASSRGTMPQDTQYF. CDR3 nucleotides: TGTGCCAGCAGCCGCGGGACTATGCCACAGGATACGCAGTATTTT.

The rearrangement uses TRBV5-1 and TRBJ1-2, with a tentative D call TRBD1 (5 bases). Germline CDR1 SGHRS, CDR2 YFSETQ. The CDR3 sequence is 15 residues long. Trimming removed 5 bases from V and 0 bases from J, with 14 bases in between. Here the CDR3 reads CASSHLSGSNYGYTF. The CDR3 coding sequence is TGCGCCAGCAGTCACCTCTCAGGGTCTAACTATGGCTACACCTTC.

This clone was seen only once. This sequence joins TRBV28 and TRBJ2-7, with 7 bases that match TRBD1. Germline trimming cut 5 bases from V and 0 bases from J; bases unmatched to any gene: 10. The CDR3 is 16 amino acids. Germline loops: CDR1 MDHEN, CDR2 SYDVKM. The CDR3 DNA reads TGTGCCAGCAGTCGGCCCCGACAGGGTCTCTCCTACGAGCAGTACTTC. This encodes CASSRPRQGLSYEQYF.